Listed here are 18 T cell receptor beta chains from one sample, sequenced in a study of spatial heterogeneity in lung cancer. Each CDR3 protein is one row after TCRdb ran MiXCR on the 5' RACE reads. In the table there are some 25,000 distinct CDR3 sequences, about 4.3% of which are singletons. Indicated time point: sample taken at primary tumor resection. The source was PBMCs, collected at surgery. Every receptor here comes from a male donor with early-stage non-small cell lung cancer.

This clonotype has ten or more counts. This chain uses TRBV20-1 with TRBJ1-2; 7 bases match TRBD1. Germline-derived CDR1 and CDR2 are DFQATT and SNEGSKA (reference sequence). The CDR3 length is 9 residues. The CDR3, as DNA: TGCTACAGGGGAGATGGCTACACCTTC. Its protein is CYRGDGYTF.

This clonotype was seen many times. The chain uses TRBV28 and TRBJ2-7; the match to TRBD2 covers 10 bases. The CDR3 contains 16 residues. CDR1 MDHEN and CDR2 SYDVKM come from the germline V gene. V lost 6 bases and J lost 1; bases outside the gene matches: 9. For the CDR3, the DNA is TGTGCCAGCAGCTCGACCGGGACTAGCGCGTCCTACGAGCAGTACTTC. This translates into CASSSTGTSASYEQYF. The whole variable domain, filled in from reference TRBV28 and TRBJ2-7, reads DVKVTQSSRYLVKRTGEKVFLECVQDMDHENMFWYRQDPGLGLRLIYFSYDVKMKEKGDIPEGYSVSREKKERFSLILESASTNQTSMYLCASSSTGTSASYEQYFGPGTRLTVT.

This clonotype has ten or more counts. The rearrangement uses TRBV28 and TRBJ1-2, with 9 nucleotides matching TRBD1. Per the germline V gene, CDR1 is MDHEN and CDR2 is SYDVKM. The CDR3 loop spans 14 amino acids. The V and J ends lost 5 bases and 4 bases, in that order; junction bases with no gene match: 5. The CDR3 sequence is CASSRDREIYGYTF. DNA for the CDR3: TGTGCCAGCAGTCGGGACAGGGAAATCTATGGCTACACCTTC.

By sample share, this clonotype is medium-sized (0.01 to 0.1%). The chain's CDR3 is CASSLSGSGTGELFF. For the CDR3, the DNA is TGTGCCAGCAGTTTAAGCGGGAGTGGAACCGGGGAGCTGTTTTTT. The chain employs TRBV28 and TRBJ2-2; 8 bases are a match to TRBD2. The J segment lost 5 bases and the V segment lost 2 bases, leaving 4 bases of the junction unmatched. The CDR3 has 15 amino acids. Germline V gene lookup returns CDR1 MDHEN and CDR2 SYDVKM.

This clonotype has ten or more counts. The chain recombines TRBV4-1 with TRBJ2-4, with 11 bases aligning to TRBD2. Germline loops: CDR1 MGHRA, CDR2 YSYEKL. The CDR3 contains 16 residues. V gave up 1 base and J gave up 3 bases; unmatched junction bases: 2. The CDR3 region has the DNA TGCGCCAGCAGCCAAGCCGGGACTAGCGGCAAAAACATTCAGTACTTC. The encoded protein is CASSQAGTSGKNIQYF.

This clonotype is medium-sized in the sample. The chain links TRBV18 to TRBJ1-1; TRBD1 might be the D (5 bases). CDR1 is KGHSH and CDR2 is LQKENI in the germline V gene. The V gene lost 2 bases and the J gene lost 0 bases, with 10 bases spanning the gap. There are 15 residues in the CDR3. CDR3: CASSPSQGMNTEAFF. CDR3 sequence (DNA): TGTGCCAGCTCACCAAGTCAGGGAATGAACACTGAAGCTTTCTTT. The variable domain in full, completed from reference TRBV18 and TRBJ1-1, reads NAGVMQNPRHLVRRRGQEARLRCSPMKGHSHVYWYRQLPEEGLKFMVYLQKENIIDESGMPKERFSAEFPKEGPSILRIQQVVRGDSAAYFCASSPSQGMNTEAFFGQGTRLTVV.

This clonotype has at least ten counts. This chain connects TRBV12-3 or TRBV12-4 to TRBJ1-6; D may be TRBD1 (5 bases). The CDR3 runs 15 residues. The V and J ends lost 7 bases and 8 bases respectively, with 18 bases between them. CDR3 sequence: CASTGDPSRDSPLHF. CDR3 sequence (DNA): TGTGCCAGCACGGGGGACCCCTCACGCGATTCACCCCTCCACTTT.

This clonotype appeared many times. J is TRBJ1-2 and V is TRBV19; 8 nucleotides align to TRBD1. Germline V lookup: CDR1 LNHDA, CDR2 SQIVND (reference sequence). V dropped 5 bases and J dropped 0; count of bases not matched to a gene: 8. This CDR3 comprises 16 residues. CDR3 protein: CASSPQTGVPNYGYTF. CDR3 sequence (DNA): TGTGCCAGTAGTCCACAGACAGGGGTACCTAACTATGGCTACACCTTC.

The table lists this clonotype with many counts. The chain combines TRBV4-1 with TRBJ2-1; 7 positions match TRBD2. With V trimmed by 0 bases and J by 9 bases, 8 bases remained unmatched. Germline CDR1 is MGHRA and CDR2 is YSYEKL. This CDR3 region has 15 residues. For the CDR3, the DNA is TGCGCCAGCAGCCAAGAACGGGGGAGGGCTCCTGAGCAGTTCTTC. This translates into CASSQERGRAPEQFF.

This CDR3 reads CASSFYRGNTDTQYF. The CDR3 DNA sequence: TGTGCCAGCAGTTTTTATCGAGGAAACACAGATACGCAGTATTTT. The chain combines TRBV12-3 or TRBV12-4 with TRBJ2-3; D not certain. The CDR3 consists of 15 residues. Deletions cut 3 bases from V and 2 bases from J, with 12 bases between.

This clonotype has a count of ten or more. The chain carries TRBV5-5 and TRBJ1-5; no firm D call. This CDR3 comprises 15 residues. V lost 0 bases, J lost 7 bases, and 14 bases lay in between. Germline CDR1 reads SGHKS; CDR2 reads YYEKEE (reference sequence). For the CDR3, the DNA is TGTGCCAGCAGCTTGGGTCCTGAATTGGGGCAGCCCCAGCATTTT. Translation: CASSLGPELGQPQHF.

This clonotype came up many times. The V and J genes are TRBV12-5 and TRBJ2-1, with 15 nucleotides matching TRBD2. Trimming cost V 0 bases and J 8 bases; bases outside gene matches: 17. The CDR3 totals 21 residues. Germline CDR1 is LGHNT and CDR2 is FRNRAP. This CDR3 is CASGLVLPPGLAGGRGYEQFF. CDR3 DNA sequence: TGTGCTAGTGGTTTGGTACTCCCCCCGGGACTAGCGGGGGGCCGGGGGTATGAGCAGTTCTTC.

About this clonotype itself: This may stem from a read error, because a much larger clone lies one nucleotide away. This chain uses TRBV7-9 with TRBJ2-7; D not resolved. Trimming shortened V by 2 bases and J by 5 bases, and 10 bases separated the two germline ends. CDR3 size: 13 residues. CDR1 and CDR2 (germline): SEHNR, FQNEAQ (reference sequence). CDR3 in DNA: TGTGCCAGCAGCTTATCGAAAGTCCACGAGCAGTACTTC. Translating it yields CASSLSKVHEQYF.

This clonotype was counted at least ten times. The V call is TRBV4-2, the J call TRBJ1-2; D gene uncertain. Germline-derived CDR1 and CDR2 are LGHNA and YNFKEQ. This CDR3 has 12 amino acids. V lost 0 bases, J lost 8 bases, and 7 bases lay in between. The CDR3 DNA reads as TGTGCCAGCAGCCAAGAATGGAGAGGCTACACCTTC. Translation: CASSQEWRGYTF.

This clonotype was observed many times. The chain combines TRBV27 with TRBJ2-7; TRBD2 matches at 11 bases. The length of the CDR3 is 14 residues. V dropped 8 bases and J dropped 0; count of bases not matched to a gene: 3. From germline, CDR1 is MNHEY and CDR2 SMNVEV (reference sequence). In nucleotides, the CDR3 is TGTGCCAGCTCCACTAGCGGGGGCTCCTACGAGCAGTACTTC. This translates into CASSTSGGSYEQYF.

This clonotype occurred many times. The chain's CDR3 is CASSPRRALTLRGVYNEQFF. CDR3 DNA: TGTGCCAGCAGCCCCCGCCGCGCCCTCACTTTGCGGGGGGTCTACAATGAGCAGTTCTTC. J is TRBJ2-1 and V is TRBV7-9; TRBD2 agrees at 8 bases. Germline V gene lookup returns CDR1 SEHNR and CDR2 FQNEAQ (reference sequence). The CDR3 contains 20 residues. With 5 bases clipped from V and 3 bases from J, the junction kept 21 bases outside the gene matches.

This clonotype was detected many times. V usage is TRBV20-1 and J usage is TRBJ1-5, with 7 bases that match TRBD1. The germline V gene encodes CDR1 DFQATT and CDR2 SNEGSKA (reference sequence). CDR3 size: 15 residues. With V trimmed by 6 bases and J by 2 bases, 10 bases remained unmatched. The DNA of the CDR3 is TGCAGTGCCCCAAGCGGGCAGGGGGGCAATCAGCCCCAGCATTTT. Translation gives CSAPSGQGGNQPQHF.

This clonotype turned up a few times. CDR3 in amino acids: CASSLSRGRNTDTQYF. The CDR3 DNA follows: TGTGCCAGCAGCTTAAGCAGGGGGCGCAACACAGATACGCAGTATTTT. The chain is built from TRBV7-2 and TRBJ2-3; 8 nucleotides agree with TRBD1. The V gene's germline CDR1 is SGHTA and CDR2 FQGNSA. V shed 2 bases, J shed 2 bases, and the junction held 6 bases outside the gene matches. The length of the CDR3 is 16 residues.